This TCR beta chain was sequenced in a study of regulatory T cells in long-lasting Graves disease. Broader study findings: New patients shared over 800 public clonotypes, fewer than the roughly 2,600 shared by persistent patients.

Germline loops: CDR1 SGHRS, CDR2 YFSETQ. The CDR3 runs to 16 residues. J gave up 9 bases and V 2 bases, and 14 bases lay outside the gene matches. Ten or more counts support this clonotype. The target antigen is unknown. Time point specified: newly diagnosed GD, antithyroid drugs for less than 3 months. The TCR library was made from RNA extracted from PBMCs. Arm-PCR of CDR3 regions with iRepertoire HTBI primers generated TCR beta libraries. TCRdb analysed the multiplex PCR reads with MiXCR anew, one entry per CDR3 protein. There are roughly 530,000 distinct CDR3 sequences in the sample; 16% occur only once, and 25% lies in the top ten. Separately, the same data were catalogued under a study of T cells in Graves' hyperthyroidism and ophthalmopathy.

The chain has TRBV5-1 and TRBJ2-1, with TRBD2 matching 7 bases. Material: peripheral blood mononuclear cells (PBMCs), obtained at new diagnosis, from a patient treated with antithyroid drugs. This clonotype originated in a middle-aged woman with Graves disease. The CDR3 spells CASSFVPGRFGLEQFF. CDR3 in DNA: TGCGCCAGCAGCTTTGTACCCGGGAGGTTTGGGCTTGAGCAGTTCTTC.